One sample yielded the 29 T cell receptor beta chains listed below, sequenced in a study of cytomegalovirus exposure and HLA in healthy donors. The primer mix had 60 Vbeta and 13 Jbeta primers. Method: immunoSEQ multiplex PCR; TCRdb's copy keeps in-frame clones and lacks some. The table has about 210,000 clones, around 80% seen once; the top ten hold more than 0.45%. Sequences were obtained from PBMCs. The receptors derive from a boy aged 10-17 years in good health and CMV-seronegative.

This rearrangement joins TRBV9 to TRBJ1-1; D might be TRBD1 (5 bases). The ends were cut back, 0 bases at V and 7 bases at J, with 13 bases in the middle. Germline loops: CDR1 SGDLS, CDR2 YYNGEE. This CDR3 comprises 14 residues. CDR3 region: CASSVDGALFEAFF. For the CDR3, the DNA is TGTGCCAGCAGCGTAGATGGGGCACTGTTTGAAGCTTTCTTT.

CDR3 nucleotide sequence: TGTGCCAGCAGCAAGTTACAGGGGAGGACGGGCTCTGGGGCCAACGTCCTGACTTTC. It is translated as CASSKLQGRTGSGANVLTF. This chain links TRBV27 with TRBJ2-6; a possible D gene is TRBD1 (7 bases). The CDR3 is made up of 19 amino acids. CDR1 and CDR2 (germline): MNHEY, SMNVEV (reference sequence). V lost 6 bases to trimming and J lost 0 bases, with 21 bases between them.

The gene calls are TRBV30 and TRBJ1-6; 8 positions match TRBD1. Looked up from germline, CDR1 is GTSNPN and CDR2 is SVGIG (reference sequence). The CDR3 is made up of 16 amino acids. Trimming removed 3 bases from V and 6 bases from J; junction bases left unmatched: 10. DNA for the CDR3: TGTGCCTGGAGAGGGACAGGTAAAATATTTAATTCACCCCTCCACTTT. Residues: CAWRGTGKIFNSPLHF.

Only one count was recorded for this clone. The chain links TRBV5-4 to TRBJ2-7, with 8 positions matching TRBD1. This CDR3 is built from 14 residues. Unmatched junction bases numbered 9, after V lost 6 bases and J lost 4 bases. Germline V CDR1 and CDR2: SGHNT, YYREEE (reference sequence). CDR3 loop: CASTLDRGGYEQYF. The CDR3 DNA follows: TGTGCCAGCACCCTCGACAGGGGAGGTTACGAGCAGTACTTC.

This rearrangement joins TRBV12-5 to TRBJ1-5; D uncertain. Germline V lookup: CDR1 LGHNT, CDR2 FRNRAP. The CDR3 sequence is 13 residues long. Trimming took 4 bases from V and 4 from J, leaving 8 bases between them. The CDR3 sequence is CASGSKLNQPQHF. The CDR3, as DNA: TGTGCTAGTGGTTCCAAACTGAATCAGCCCCAGCATTTT. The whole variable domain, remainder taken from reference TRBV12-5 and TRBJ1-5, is DARVTQTPRHKVTEMGQEVTMRCQPILGHNTVFWYRQTMMQGLELLAYFRNRAPLDDSGMPKDRFSAEMPDATLATLKIQPSEPRDSAVYFCASGSKLNQPQHFGDGTRLSIL.

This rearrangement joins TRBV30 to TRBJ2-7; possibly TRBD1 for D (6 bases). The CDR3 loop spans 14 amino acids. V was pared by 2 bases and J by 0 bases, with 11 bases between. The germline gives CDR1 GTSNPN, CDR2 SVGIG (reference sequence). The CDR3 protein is CAWSPGTSSYEQYF. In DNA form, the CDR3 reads TGTGCCTGGAGTCCCGGGACATCCTCCTACGAGCAGTACTTC.

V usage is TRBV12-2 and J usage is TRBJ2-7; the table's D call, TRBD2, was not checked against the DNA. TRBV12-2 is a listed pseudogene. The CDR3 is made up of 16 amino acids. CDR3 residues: CASRSPLAGVTYEQYF. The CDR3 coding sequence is TGTGCAAGTCGGTCTCCACTAGCGGGGGTTACCTACGAGCAGTACTTC.

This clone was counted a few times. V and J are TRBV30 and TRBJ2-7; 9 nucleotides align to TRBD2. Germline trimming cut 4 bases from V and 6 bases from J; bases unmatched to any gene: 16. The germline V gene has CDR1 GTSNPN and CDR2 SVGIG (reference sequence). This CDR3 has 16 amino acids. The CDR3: CAWTCDEAGGPCEQYF. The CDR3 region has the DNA TGTGCCTGGACCTGCGATGAAGCGGGAGGCCCCTGCGAGCAGTACTTC.

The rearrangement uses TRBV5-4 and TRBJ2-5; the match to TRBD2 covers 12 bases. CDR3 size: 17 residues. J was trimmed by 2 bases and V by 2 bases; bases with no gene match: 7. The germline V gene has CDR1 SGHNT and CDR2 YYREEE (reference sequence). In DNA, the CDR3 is TGTGCCAGCAGCTTCGGACTAGCGGGGTCATTTCAAGAGACCCAGTACTTC. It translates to CASSFGLAGSFQETQYF.

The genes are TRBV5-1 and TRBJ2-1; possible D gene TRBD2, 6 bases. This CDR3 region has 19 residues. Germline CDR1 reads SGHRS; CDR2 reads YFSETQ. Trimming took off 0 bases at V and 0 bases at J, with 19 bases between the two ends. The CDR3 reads CASSLAGRGTAFSYNEQFF. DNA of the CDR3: TGCGCCAGCAGCTTGGCGGGACGCGGGACGGCCTTCTCCTACAATGAGCAGTTCTTC.

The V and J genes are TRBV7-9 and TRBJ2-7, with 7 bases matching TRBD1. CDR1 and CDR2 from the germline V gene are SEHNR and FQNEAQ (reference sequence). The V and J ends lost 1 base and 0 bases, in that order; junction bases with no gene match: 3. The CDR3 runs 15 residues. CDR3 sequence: CASSLVTGSSYEQYF. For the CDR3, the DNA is TGTGCCAGCAGCTTAGTGACAGGGAGCTCCTACGAGCAGTACTTC.

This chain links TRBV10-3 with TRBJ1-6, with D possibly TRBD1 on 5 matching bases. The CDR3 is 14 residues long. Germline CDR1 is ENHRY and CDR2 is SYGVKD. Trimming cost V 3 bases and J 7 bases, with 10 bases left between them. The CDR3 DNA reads TGTGCCATCAGTGATTATCGGGGGAATTCACCCCTCCACTTT. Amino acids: CAISDYRGNSPLHF.

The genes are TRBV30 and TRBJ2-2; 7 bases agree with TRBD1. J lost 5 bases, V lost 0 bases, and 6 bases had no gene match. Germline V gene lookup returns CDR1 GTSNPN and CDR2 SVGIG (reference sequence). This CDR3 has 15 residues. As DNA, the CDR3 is TGTGCCTGGAGTGTAGTGACAGGGCAGACCGGGGAGCTGTTTTTT. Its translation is CAWSVVTGQTGELFF.

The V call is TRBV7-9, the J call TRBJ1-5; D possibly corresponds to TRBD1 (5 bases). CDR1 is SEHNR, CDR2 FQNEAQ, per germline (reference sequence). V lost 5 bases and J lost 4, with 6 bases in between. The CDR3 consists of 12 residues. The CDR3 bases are TGTGCCAGCAGCGGGGCAAATCAGCCCCAGCATTTT. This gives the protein CASSGANQPQHF. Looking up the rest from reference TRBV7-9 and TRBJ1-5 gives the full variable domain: DTGVSQNPRHKITKRGQNVTFRCDPISEHNRLYWYRQTLGQGPEFLTYFQNEAQLEKSRLLSDRFSAERPKGSFSTLEIQRTEQGDSAMYLCASSGANQPQHFGDGTRLSIL.

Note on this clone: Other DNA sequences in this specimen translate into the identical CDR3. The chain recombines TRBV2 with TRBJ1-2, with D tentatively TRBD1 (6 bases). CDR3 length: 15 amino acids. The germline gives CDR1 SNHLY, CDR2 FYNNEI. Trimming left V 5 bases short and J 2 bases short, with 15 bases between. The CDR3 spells CASSPGQNLNYGYTF. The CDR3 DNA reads TGTGCCAGCAGTCCTGGACAGAACCTGAACTATGGCTACACCTTC.

CDR3 sequence (DNA): TGTGCCAGCTCACCAAATTTAGGACAGGGCAATTCACCCCTCCACTTT. Translated: CASSPNLGQGNSPLHF. V is TRBV18 and J is TRBJ1-6; TRBD1 matches at 8 bases. CDR1 and CDR2 (germline): KGHSH, LQKENI. The ends lost 2 bases at V and 7 bases at J; junction bases unmatched: 7. CDR3 size: 16 residues. The full variable domain, rest sourced from reference TRBV18 and TRBJ1-6, is NAGVMQNPRHLVRRRGQEARLRCSPMKGHSHVYWYRQLPEEGLKFMVYLQKENIIDESGMPKERFSAEFPKEGPSILRIQQVVRGDSAAYFCASSPNLGQGNSPLHFGNGTRLTVT.

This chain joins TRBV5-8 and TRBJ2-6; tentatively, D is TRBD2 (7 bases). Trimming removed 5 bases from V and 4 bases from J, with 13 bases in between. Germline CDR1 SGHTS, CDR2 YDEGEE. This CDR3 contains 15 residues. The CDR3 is CASSWGGAGANVLTF. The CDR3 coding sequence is TGTGCCAGCAGTTGGGGGGGCGCGGGGGCCAACGTCCTGACTTTC.

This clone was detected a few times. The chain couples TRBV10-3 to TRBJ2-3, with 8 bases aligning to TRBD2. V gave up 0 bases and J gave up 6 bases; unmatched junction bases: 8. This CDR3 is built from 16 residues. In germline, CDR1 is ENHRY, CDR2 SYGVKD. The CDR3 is CAISESLGGRSDTQYF. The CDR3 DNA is TGTGCCATCAGTGAGTCGCTTGGCGGGAGGAGTGATACGCAGTATTTT.

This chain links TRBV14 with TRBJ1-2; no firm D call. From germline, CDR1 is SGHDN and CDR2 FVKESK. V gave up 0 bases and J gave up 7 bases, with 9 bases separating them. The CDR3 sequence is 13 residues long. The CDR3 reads CASSQDRFLGYTF. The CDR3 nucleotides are TGTGCCAGCAGCCAAGACAGGTTTCTTGGCTACACCTTC.

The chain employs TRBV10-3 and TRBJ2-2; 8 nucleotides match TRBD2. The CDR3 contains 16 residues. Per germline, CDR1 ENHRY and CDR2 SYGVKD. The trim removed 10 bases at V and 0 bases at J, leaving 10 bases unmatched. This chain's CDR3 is CATRTSFLTNTGELFF. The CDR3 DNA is TGTGCCACCCGGACTAGCTTTCTTACGAACACCGGGGAGCTGTTTTTT.

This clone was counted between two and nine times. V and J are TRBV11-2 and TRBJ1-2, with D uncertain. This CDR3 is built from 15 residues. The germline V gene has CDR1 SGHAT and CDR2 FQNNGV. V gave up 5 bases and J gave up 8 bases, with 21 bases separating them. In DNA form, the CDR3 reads TGTGCCAGCAGCGCCTTAACCGGGCGGCGCGGGGGCTACACCTTC. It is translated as CASSALTGRRGGYTF.

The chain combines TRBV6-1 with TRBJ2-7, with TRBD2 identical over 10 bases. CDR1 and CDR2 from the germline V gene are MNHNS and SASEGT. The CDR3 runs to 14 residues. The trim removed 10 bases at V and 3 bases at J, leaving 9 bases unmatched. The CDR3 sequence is CATYSSGGHYEQYF. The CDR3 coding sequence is TGTGCCACCTACTCTAGCGGGGGTCACTACGAGCAGTACTTC.

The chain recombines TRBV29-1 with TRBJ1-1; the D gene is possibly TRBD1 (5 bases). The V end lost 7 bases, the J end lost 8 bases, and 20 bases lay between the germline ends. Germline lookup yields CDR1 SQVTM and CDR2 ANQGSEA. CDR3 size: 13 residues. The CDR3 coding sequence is TGCAGCGGGTGGGGGACCGGGACTCCCGAAGCTTTCTTT. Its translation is CSGWGTGTPEAFF.

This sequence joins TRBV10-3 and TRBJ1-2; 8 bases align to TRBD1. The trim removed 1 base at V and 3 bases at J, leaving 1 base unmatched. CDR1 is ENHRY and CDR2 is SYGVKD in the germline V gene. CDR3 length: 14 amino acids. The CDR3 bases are TGTGCCATCAGTGAGTTACAGGGGGACTATGGCTACACCTTC. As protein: CAISELQGDYGYTF.

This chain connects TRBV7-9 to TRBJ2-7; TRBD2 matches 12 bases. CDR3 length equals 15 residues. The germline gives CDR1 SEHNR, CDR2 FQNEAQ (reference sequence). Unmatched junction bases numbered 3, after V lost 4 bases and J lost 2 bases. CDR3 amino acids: CASSSTSGSPYEQYF. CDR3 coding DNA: TGTGCCAGCAGCTCGACTAGCGGGAGCCCCTACGAGCAGTACTTC. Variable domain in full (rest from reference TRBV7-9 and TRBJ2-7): DTGVSQNPRHKITKRGQNVTFRCDPISEHNRLYWYRQTLGQGPEFLTYFQNEAQLEKSRLLSDRFSAERPKGSFSTLEIQRTEQGDSAMYLCASSSTSGSPYEQYFGPGTRLTVT.

CDR3 sequence: CASSWGLSYEQYF. DNA for the CDR3: TGTGCCAGCAGTTGGGGCCTATCCTACGAGCAGTACTTC. The chain couples TRBV6-1 to TRBJ2-7, with D perhaps matching TRBD1 (5 bases). CDR3 length equals 13 residues. The germline V gene has CDR1 MNHNS and CDR2 SASEGT. The V gene lost 5 bases and the J gene lost 1 base, with 9 bases spanning the gap.

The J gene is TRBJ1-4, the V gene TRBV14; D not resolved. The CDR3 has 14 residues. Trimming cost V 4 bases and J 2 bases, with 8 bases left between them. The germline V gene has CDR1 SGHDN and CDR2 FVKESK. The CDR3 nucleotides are TGTGCCAGCAGCCTACACATGACTAATGAAAAACTGTTTTTT. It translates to CASSLHMTNEKLFF.

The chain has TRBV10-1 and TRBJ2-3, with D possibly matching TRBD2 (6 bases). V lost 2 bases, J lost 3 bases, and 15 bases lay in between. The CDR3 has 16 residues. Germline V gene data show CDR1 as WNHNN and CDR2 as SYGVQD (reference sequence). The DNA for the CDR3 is TGCGCCAGCAGTGAGCCCGGGGGAGTGAAGACAGATACGCAGTATTTT. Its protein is CASSEPGGVKTDTQYF.

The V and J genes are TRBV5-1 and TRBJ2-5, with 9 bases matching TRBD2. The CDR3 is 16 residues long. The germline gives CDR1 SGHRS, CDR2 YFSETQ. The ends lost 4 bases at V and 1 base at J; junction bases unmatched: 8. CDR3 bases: TGCGCCAGCAGCCGAGCCGGGACTAGCTCCCAAGAGACCCAGTACTTC. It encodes CASSRAGTSSQETQYF.